This T cell receptor beta chain originates from a study of blood T cell repertoires in COVID-19. Germline V lookup: CDR1 WNHNN, CDR2 SYGVQD (reference sequence). Trimming took 6 bases from V and 0 from J, leaving 9 bases between them. This CDR3 has 15 residues. In its sample, this clone was seen once. In the original workflow: Reference gene primer amplification gave estimated nucleated cell counts. Some clones are missing from TCRdb's copy, which holds only in-frame ones; the method was immunoSEQ multiplex PCR. V, J and clone size reflect that table, while D and trimming were determined from the DNA. Found here are 100,000 to 150,000 clones, approximately 84% of them singletons; the top ten hold roughly 17%.

The receptor was derived from an elderly woman with acute or convalescent COVID-19. Sequencing was carried out using peripheral blood. The V call is TRBV10-1, the J call TRBJ1-6; maybe TRBD1 (6 bases). Here the CDR3 reads CASRDRSSYNSPLHF. For the CDR3, the DNA is TGCGCCAGCAGAGACAGGAGCTCCTATAATTCACCCCTCCACTTT.